A single sample is the source of the 22 T cell receptor beta chains below, sequenced in a study of blood T cell repertoires in COVID-19. Measured with immunoSEQ multiplex PCR; TCRdb has only the in-frame clones, and not every one. This sample has some 43,000 clones, with about 80% found just once. Material: peripheral blood. These receptors were obtained from a man in his fifties with active or convalescent COVID-19.

The V and J genes are TRBV10-3 and TRBJ1-1; 9 nucleotides match TRBD1. Germline CDR1 reads ENHRY; CDR2 reads SYGVKD. The V gene end was trimmed by 4 bases and the J gene end by 5 bases; junction bases not matched to a gene: 5. CDR3 length equals 14 residues. The CDR3 region has the DNA TGTGCCATCAGTGCAGGACAGGGGAAAACTGAAGCTTTCTTT. This translates into CAISAGQGKTEAFF.

V usage is TRBV19 and J usage is TRBJ1-5, with D uncertain. The CDR3 runs 15 residues. The germline V gene encodes CDR1 LNHDA and CDR2 SQIVND (reference sequence). Trimming took off 7 bases at V and 4 bases at J, with 17 bases between the two ends. CDR3 in DNA: TGTGCCAGTACGGTCGGCAGGTTTGGAAATCAGCCCCAGCATTTT. Its protein product is CASTVGRFGNQPQHF.

This clone was found a few times. The chain links TRBV5-1 to TRBJ1-3, with TRBD1 identical over 8 bases. Germline V gene data show CDR1 as SGHRS and CDR2 as YFSETQ. The CDR3 consists of 18 residues. The V and J ends lost 3 bases and 0 bases, in that order; junction bases with no gene match: 11. CDR3 DNA sequence: TGCGCCAGCAGCTCCACCCCCGGACAGGGTAGCTCTGGAAACACCATATATTTT. Translation: CASSSTPGQGSSGNTIYF.

The chain carries TRBV19 and TRBJ1-6, with no clear D. The CDR3 contains 15 residues. Germline-derived CDR1 and CDR2 are LNHDA and SQIVND (reference sequence). Trimming left V 3 bases short and J 0 bases short, with 6 bases between. CDR3 residues: CASSIQVSYNSPLHF. CDR3 DNA: TGTGCCAGTAGTATTCAGGTCTCCTATAATTCACCCCTCCACTTT.

This clone came up a few times. This chain uses TRBV10-2 with TRBJ1-6; 9 bases line up with TRBD1. Germline V gene sequence: CDR1 WSHSY, CDR2 SAAADI. There are 13 residues in the CDR3. V lost 4 bases and J lost 9; bases outside the gene matches: 1. CDR3 sequence: CASSGTGVSPLHF. For the CDR3, the DNA is TGCGCCAGCAGTGGGACAGGGGTTTCACCCCTCCACTTT.

The chain recombines TRBV19 with TRBJ2-3, with D tentatively TRBD2 (5 bases). V was shortened by 3 bases and J by 9 bases, with 19 bases between the two germline ends. This CDR3 contains 15 residues. The germline V gene encodes CDR1 LNHDA and CDR2 SQIVND (reference sequence). Written as DNA, the CDR3 is TGTGCCAGTAGTATCGGACCCCGGGATTGGAAAACGCAGTATTTT. As protein: CASSIGPRDWKTQYF. Using reference TRBV19 and TRBJ2-3 for the parts outside the CDR3, the full variable domain is DGGITQSPKYLFRKEGQNVTLSCEQNLNHDAMYWYRQDPGQGLRLIYYSQIVNDFQKGDIAEGYSVSREKKESFPLTVTSAQKNPTAFYLCASSIGPRDWKTQYFGPGTRLTVL.

The V gene is TRBV6-1, the J gene TRBJ1-3; 10 bases line up with TRBD1. The CDR3 contains 18 residues. Germline assignment: CDR1 MNHNS and CDR2 SASEGT. J lost 4 bases, V lost 4 bases, and 13 bases had no gene match. The CDR3, as DNA: TGTGCCAGCAGTGCCCTCCCCCCGGGACAGGGGCGGGGAAACACCATATATTTT. Translation: CASSALPPGQGRGNTIYF.

The chain joins TRBV10-1 to TRBJ2-4; 13 nucleotides match TRBD2. The germline V gene has CDR1 WNHNN and CDR2 SYGVQD (reference sequence). The CDR3 loop spans 17 amino acids. Trimming took 7 bases from V and 0 from J; bases not matched to a gene: 6. For the CDR3, the DNA is TGCGCCAGCAAACGACTAGCGGGGGGCGTAGCCAAAAACATTCAGTACTTC. It codes for CASKRLAGGVAKNIQYF.

This sequence joins TRBV27 and TRBJ1-4; 10 positions agree with TRBD1. The CDR3 has 14 amino acids. Germline V gene data show CDR1 as MNHEY and CDR2 as SMNVEV (reference sequence). V was pared by 6 bases and J by 7 bases, with 5 bases of the junction left unmatched. The CDR3 DNA reads as TGTGCCAGCAGCCCGGACAGGGGGGTTGAAAAACTGTTTTTT. It codes for CASSPDRGVEKLFF.

The CDR3 region is CASSFARGTEAFF. CDR3 nucleotide sequence: TGTGCCAGCAGTTTCGCGCGGGGCACTGAAGCTTTCTTT. The rearrangement uses TRBV12-3 or TRBV12-4 and TRBJ1-1; D is undetermined. Deletions cut 3 bases from V and 4 bases from J, with 9 bases between. The CDR3 runs 13 residues.

The J gene is TRBJ1-2, the V gene TRBV6-4; possibly TRBD1 for D (6 bases). The CDR3 loop spans 15 amino acids. The germline V gene encodes CDR1 MRHNA and CDR2 SNTAGT. Trimming took off 5 bases at V and 1 base at J, with 14 bases between the two ends. The CDR3 here is CASSLEGGNNYGYTF. In DNA, the CDR3 is TGTGCCAGCAGTTTAGAAGGGGGTAATAACTATGGCTACACCTTC.

The chain carries TRBV25-1 and TRBJ1-6; D call uncertain. CDR3 length equals 14 residues. Germline assignment: CDR1 MGHDK and CDR2 SYGVNS. Trimming removed 4 bases at V and 1 base at J, with 5 bases between. The CDR3 reads CASSAISYNSPLHF. The CDR3 DNA reads TGTGCCAGCAGTGCCATTTCCTATAATTCACCCCTCCACTTT.

This chain uses TRBV3-1 (or the pseudogene TRBV3-2) with TRBJ1-6; 7 positions match TRBD1. Germline values: CDR1 LGHDT, CDR2 YNNKEL (reference sequence). J lost 11 bases, V lost 4 bases, and 8 bases had no gene match. The CDR3 spans 14 residues. CDR3 residues: CASSPPSQGAPLHF. CDR3 DNA: TGTGCCAGCAGCCCCCCATCGCAGGGGGCACCCCTCCACTTT.

The V gene is TRBV3-1 (or the pseudogene TRBV3-2), the J gene TRBJ2-3; TRBD2 is a possible D gene (6 bases). The CDR3 consists of 17 residues. The V and J ends lost 2 bases and 2 bases respectively, with 17 bases between them. The V gene's germline CDR1 is LGHDT and CDR2 YNNKEL (reference sequence). The CDR3 is CASSQFRRTNFTDTQYF. The CDR3 DNA reads as TGTGCCAGCAGCCAATTCCGGCGGACTAATTTCACAGATACGCAGTATTTT.

The chain employs TRBV28 and TRBJ1-2, with D unclear. The germline V gene has CDR1 MDHEN and CDR2 SYDVKM. CDR3 size: 14 residues. The ends were cut back, 6 bases at V and 8 bases at J, with 19 bases in the middle. This CDR3 reads CASSLWRAGEGYTF. The CDR3 DNA is TGTGCCAGCAGCTTGTGGAGGGCAGGTGAGGGCTACACCTTC.

V and J are TRBV29-1 and TRBJ1-3, with D uncertain. Trimming shortened V by 7 bases and J by 4 bases, and 11 bases separated the two germline ends. The length of the CDR3 is 12 residues. CDR1 and CDR2 from the germline V gene are SQVTM and ANQGSEA. CDR3 in amino acids: CSARRGGNTIYF. CDR3 in DNA: TGCAGCGCCCGCCGAGGGGGAAACACCATATATTTT.

This rearrangement joins TRBV7-2 to TRBJ1-2; 8 nucleotides agree with TRBD1. V gave up 0 bases and J gave up 4 bases; unmatched junction bases: 4. Germline CDR1 reads SGHTA; CDR2 reads FQGNSA. This CDR3 region has 15 residues. The CDR3 region has the DNA TGTGCCAGCAGCTTAGCGACAGGGGTCGGCTATGGCTACACCTTC. The encoded protein is CASSLATGVGYGYTF.

The V and J genes are TRBV29-1 and TRBJ2-7, with 7 bases fitting TRBD1. Per germline, CDR1 SQVTM and CDR2 ANQGSEA. V shed 4 bases and J 3 bases; nucleotides not matched to a gene: 3. The CDR3 runs to 12 residues. The CDR3 sequence is CSVGRQGYEQYF. CDR3 bases: TGCAGCGTTGGTCGACAGGGCTACGAGCAGTACTTC.

This chain uses TRBV7-9 with TRBJ1-1; D ambiguous. Germline CDR1 is SEHNR and CDR2 is FQNEAQ (reference sequence). This CDR3 is built from 14 residues. V lost 1 base, J lost 4 bases, and 10 bases lay in between. CDR3 nucleotides: TGTGCCAGCAGCTTAGATAGTGATGCCACTGAAGCTTTCTTT. As protein: CASSLDSDATEAFF.

CDR3 amino acids: CASSRGGRVGQPQHF. The CDR3 region has the DNA TGTGCCAGCAGCCGGGGGGGCAGGGTTGGTCAGCCCCAGCATTTT. This chain connects TRBV5-6 to TRBJ1-5; D is perhaps TRBD1 (6 bases). From germline, CDR1 is SGHDT and CDR2 YYEEEE. The CDR3 extends over 15 amino acids. V was clipped by 4 bases and J by 6 bases, with 17 bases between them.

V is TRBV10-2 and J is TRBJ1-6; D not certain. Per the germline V gene, CDR1 is WSHSY and CDR2 is SAAADI. The CDR3 spans 14 residues. Trimming pared 3 bases from V and 7 bases from J, leaving 10 bases between. The CDR3 bases are TGCGCCAGCAGTGATCACAGTCTGAATTCACCCCTCCACTTT. Its translation: CASSDHSLNSPLHF.

The rearrangement links TRBV15 to TRBJ2-5; a possible D gene is TRBD1 (5 bases). The V gene lost 0 bases and the J gene lost 1 base, with 9 bases spanning the gap. Germline-derived CDR1 and CDR2 are LNHNV and YYDKDF (reference sequence). This CDR3 has 15 residues. This CDR3 reads CATSRDNQGQETQYF. The DNA for the CDR3 is TGTGCCACCAGCAGAGATAACCAGGGCCAAGAGACCCAGTACTTC.